The T cell receptor (beta chain) under discussion was sequenced for a study of monozygotic twins with inflammatory bowel disease. In germline, CDR1 is LNHDA, CDR2 SQIVND (reference sequence). The CDR3 extends over 18 amino acids. TCRdb reanalyzed the 5' RACE reads and collapses them to one entry per CDR3 protein, without DNA. In total, the table holds some 200,000 distinct CDR3 sequences. With respect to this clonotype: Its antigen is not known.

Study conclusions and caveats: Support was lacking for any single strong IBD-associated signal or clonotype.

Sequencing was performed on blood. This receptor was taken from a human donor with ulcerative colitis or Crohn's disease, or a healthy co-twin of an affected twin (not recorded which). The chain links TRBV19 to TRBJ2-2; TCRdb's D gene call, TRBD1, goes unchecked for lack of DNA. The CDR3 reads CASSYNRGLRVGTGELFF.